A single sample is the source of the 28 T cell receptor beta chains below, sequenced in a study of blood T cell repertoires in COVID-19. Some clones are missing from TCRdb's copy, which holds only in-frame ones; the method was immunoSEQ multiplex PCR. The profile shows approximately 270,000 clones, 85% to 90% of them singletons. The sequenced sample was peripheral blood. The source of these receptors is a man older than 75 with acute or convalescent COVID-19.

The V gene is TRBV5-1, the J gene TRBJ2-3; TRBD1 agrees at 7 bases. This CDR3 has 15 amino acids. V gave up 0 bases and J gave up 6 bases; unmatched junction bases: 7. CDR1 is SGHRS, CDR2 YFSETQ, per germline. CDR3 sequence reads: CASSLGNRGSDTQYF. The CDR3 DNA sequence: TGCGCCAGCAGCTTGGGAAACAGGGGCTCGGATACGCAGTATTTT.

This chain uses TRBV19 with TRBJ2-7; 7 nucleotides line up with TRBD2. V lost 4 bases, J lost 0 bases, and 3 bases stayed unmatched. This CDR3 is built from 14 residues. CDR1 and CDR2 from the germline V gene are LNHDA and SQIVND (reference sequence). Written as DNA, the CDR3 is TGTGCCAGTAGTAACGGGGGGTCCTCCTACGAGCAGTACTTC. It encodes CASSNGGSSYEQYF. Complete variable domain (other parts from reference TRBV19 and TRBJ2-7): DGGITQSPKYLFRKEGQNVTLSCEQNLNHDAMYWYRQDPGQGLRLIYYSQIVNDFQKGDIAEGYSVSREKKESFPLTVTSAQKNPTAFYLCASSNGGSSYEQYFGPGTRLTVT.

This chain links TRBV6-6 with TRBJ1-1; maybe TRBD1 (5 bases). Germline loops: CDR1 MNHNY, CDR2 SVGAGI (reference sequence). Trimming took off 0 bases at V and 4 bases at J, with 12 bases between the two ends. The CDR3 totals 15 residues. CDR3 protein: CASSYSWAGPTEAFF. CDR3 in DNA: TGTGCCAGCAGTTACTCTTGGGCAGGGCCCACTGAAGCTTTCTTT.

This chain links TRBV3-1 (or the pseudogene TRBV3-2) with TRBJ1-2, with a possible D match to TRBD1 (6 bases). Germline CDR1 LGHDT, CDR2 YNNKEL (reference sequence). The V and J ends lost 5 bases and 4 bases respectively, with 20 bases between them. This CDR3 contains 16 residues. CDR3 region: CASSFEGLGAFYGYTF. For the CDR3, the DNA is TGTGCCAGCAGCTTCGAAGGTCTGGGGGCTTTCTATGGCTACACCTTC.

This clone was seen once. The chain combines TRBV7-2 with TRBJ1-3, with D tentatively TRBD1 (6 bases). Germline assignment: CDR1 SGHTA and CDR2 FQGNSA. This CDR3 is 15 amino acids long. V was trimmed by 2 bases and J by 4 bases, leaving 12 bases between them. CDR3 sequence reads: CASSLSGARGNTIYF. The CDR3 region has the DNA TGTGCCAGCAGCTTATCAGGGGCGCGGGGAAACACCATATATTTT. Variable domain in full (rest from reference TRBV7-2 and TRBJ1-3): GAGVSQSPSNKVTEKGKDVELRCDPISGHTALYWYRQSLGQGLEFLIYFQGNSAPDKSGLPSDRFSAERTGGSVSTLTIQRTQQEDSAVYLCASSLSGARGNTIYFGEGSWLTVV.

This clone has a handful of counts. The CDR3 loop reads CASSRELAGGNEQFF. The CDR3 DNA reads as TGTGCCAGCAGCCGGGAACTAGCGGGAGGTAATGAGCAGTTCTTC. The chain links TRBV3-1 (or the pseudogene TRBV3-2) to TRBJ2-1; TRBD2 matches at 12 bases. Germline V gene lookup returns CDR1 LGHDT and CDR2 YNNKEL (reference sequence). The CDR3 spans 15 residues. The trim removed 4 bases at V and 7 bases at J, leaving 5 bases unmatched.

The V gene is TRBV12-2, the J gene TRBJ1-4; the table assigns TRBD1, which was not confirmed against the DNA. TRBV12-2 is an annotated pseudogene. There are 19 residues in the CDR3. In DNA, the CDR3 is TGTGCAAGTCGCTTAGGACAGATTAACAGGGGATGGGTTAACGAAAAACTGTTTTTT. This codes for CASRLGQINRGWVNEKLFF.

The V gene is TRBV6-6, the J gene TRBJ2-5; 13 bases agree with TRBD2. The CDR3 extends over 15 amino acids. In germline, CDR1 is MNHNY, CDR2 SVGAGI (reference sequence). V was clipped by 4 bases and J by 7 bases; unmatched bases: 6. The DNA of the CDR3 is TGTGCCAGCAGTTTGACTAGCGGGGGGCGAGGGACCCAGTACTTC. It yields the protein CASSLTSGGRGTQYF.

The chain joins TRBV4-1 to TRBJ1-4, with TRBD1 matching over 7 bases. Germline assignment: CDR1 MGHRA and CDR2 YSYEKL. The CDR3 spans 15 residues. The ends lost 3 bases at V and 1 base at J; junction bases unmatched: 2. The CDR3 DNA sequence: TGCGCCAGCAGCCAGGGGACAGTAACTAATGAAAAACTGTTTTTT. Translation gives CASSQGTVTNEKLFF.

The V and J genes are TRBV6-5 and TRBJ2-7; perhaps TRBD2 as D (5 bases). This CDR3 has 11 amino acids. Trimming shortened V by 7 bases and J by 4 bases, and 8 bases separated the two germline ends. Per germline, CDR1 MNHEY and CDR2 SVGAGI. The chain's CDR3 is CASIGEYEQYF. Written as DNA, the CDR3 is TGTGCCAGCATCGGGGAGTACGAGCAGTACTTC.

The chain employs TRBV11-3 and TRBJ2-5; 7 bases line up with TRBD1. CDR3 length: 14 residues. V trimming: 5 bases; J trimming: 5 bases; junction bases outside the gene matches: 8. Per the germline V gene, CDR1 is SGHNT and CDR2 is YENEEA. DNA of the CDR3: TGTGCCAGCAGCGACGGACAGGCCCGGGAGACCCAGTACTTC. Translation: CASSDGQARETQYF. Filled out from reference TRBV11-3 and TRBJ2-5, the complete variable domain reads EAGVVQSPRYKIIEKKQPVAFWCNPISGHNTLYWYLQNLGQGPELLIRYENEEAVDDSQLPKDRFSAERLKGVDSTLKIQPAELGDSAVYLCASSDGQARETQYFGPGTRLLVL.

This clone was counted only a few times. The V gene is TRBV19, the J gene TRBJ1-2, with 7 bases that match TRBD1. The CDR3 has 13 residues. V was clipped by 5 bases and J by 9 bases; unmatched bases: 9. The V gene's germline CDR1 is LNHDA and CDR2 SQIVND (reference sequence). Here the CDR3 DNA reads TGTGCCAGTAGTCCCCTGGGACAGCCTAGCTACACCTTC. Translation: CASSPLGQPSYTF.

The chain recombines TRBV27 with TRBJ2-1, with TRBD2 identical over 13 bases. V lost 6 bases and J lost 8; bases outside the gene matches: 7. Germline V gives CDR1 MNHEY, CDR2 SMNVEV (reference sequence). The CDR3 is 15 amino acids. CDR3 sequence: CASSILAGGDHEQFF. DNA for the CDR3: TGTGCCAGCAGCATACTAGCGGGAGGGGACCATGAGCAGTTCTTC.

V usage is TRBV18 and J usage is TRBJ1-6; D is unclear. The length of the CDR3 is 13 residues. Trimming left V 6 bases short and J 5 bases short, with 8 bases between. CDR1 KGHSH and CDR2 LQKENI come from the germline V gene. In DNA, the CDR3 is TGTGCCAGCTCCGGACTCGATAATTCACCCCTCCACTTT. It codes for CASSGLDNSPLHF.

This chain links TRBV19 with TRBJ2-2, with TRBD2 matching over 9 bases. The germline CDR1 and CDR2 sequences are LNHDA and SQIVND (reference sequence). The CDR3 is 16 residues long. The junction had 11 bases not matched to a gene; V was cut back by 7 bases and J by 5 bases. CDR3: CASTLGAGGTTGELFF. The CDR3 nucleotides read TGTGCCAGTACTTTGGGGGCGGGAGGGACGACCGGGGAGCTGTTTTTT.

The chain couples TRBV15 to TRBJ1-4; unclear D gene. V lost 8 bases and J 8 bases, leaving 12 bases between the germline ends. Germline-derived CDR1 and CDR2 are LNHNV and YYDKDF (reference sequence). This CDR3 comprises 12 residues. CDR3 loop: CATFGRGEKLFF. The DNA for the CDR3 is TGTGCCACCTTCGGGAGAGGCGAAAAACTGTTTTTT.

The chain is built from TRBV19 and TRBJ2-5; TRBD1 matches 8 bases. Trimming took 5 bases from V and 4 from J; bases not matched to a gene: 12. This CDR3 has 16 amino acids. CDR1 LNHDA and CDR2 SQIVND come from the germline V gene (reference sequence). The CDR3 spells CASSPGQGRFRETQYF. CDR3 sequence (DNA): TGTGCCAGTAGTCCCGGACAGGGTCGCTTCAGAGAGACCCAGTACTTC.

V is TRBV25-1 and J is TRBJ1-4; tentative D call: TRBD1 (6 bases). Trimming shortened V by 4 bases and J by 0 bases, and 12 bases separated the two germline ends. The CDR3 runs 16 residues. Germline V gives CDR1 MGHDK, CDR2 SYGVNS. The CDR3 reads CASSGRQVSTNEKLFF. The CDR3, as DNA: TGTGCCAGCAGTGGGAGACAGGTTTCAACTAATGAAAAACTGTTTTTT.

This chain uses TRBV9 with TRBJ2-2; tentatively, D is TRBD2 (7 bases). The V end was cut by 0 bases, the J end by 3 bases, with 12 bases between. Germline assignment: CDR1 SGDLS and CDR2 YYNGEE. CDR3 length equals 16 residues. CDR3 nucleotides: TGTGCCAGCAGCGTAGAGGGGGGGCGCGACACCGGGGAGCTGTTTTTT. Its protein is CASSVEGGRDTGELFF.

The V gene is TRBV4-1, the J gene TRBJ2-7; TRBD2 matches 8 bases. In germline, CDR1 is MGHRA, CDR2 YSYEKL. V lost 3 bases to trimming and J lost 0 bases; unmatched junction nucleotides: 7. The CDR3 runs 16 residues. CDR3 bases: TGCGCCAGCAGCCAGGCGACTAGCGCCAGCTCCTACGAGCAGTACTTC. Protein: CASSQATSASSYEQYF.

The rearrangement joins TRBV4-3 to TRBJ2-1, with D possibly being TRBD2 (6 bases). Trimming shortened V by 4 bases and J by 3 bases, and 10 bases separated the two germline ends. The V gene's germline CDR1 is LGHNA and CDR2 YSLEER. The CDR3 covers 14 residues. CDR3 bases: TGCGCCAGCAGCCGGGACTGGAACTACAATGAGCAGTTCTTC. Translating it yields CASSRDWNYNEQFF.

The genes are TRBV6-6 and TRBJ1-6; D is undetermined. The germline V and J ends were trimmed by 7 bases and 10 bases, with 11 bases remaining between them. The CDR3 contains 12 residues. CDR1 is MNHNY, CDR2 SVGAGI, per germline (reference sequence). CDR3 nucleotide sequence: TGTGCCAGCACCCCCGGTAGATCACCCCTCCACTTT. Protein product: CASTPGRSPLHF.

The CDR3 spells CASSSSSRRRDSSFF. CDR3 DNA: TGTGCCAGCAGCTCTAGTAGTCGCCGCCGGGACTCATCGTTCTTC. This chain connects TRBV7-8 to TRBJ2-1; D is perhaps TRBD2 (6 bases). CDR3 length: 15 residues. V shed 4 bases and J shed 15 bases, with 25 bases lying between them. Germline V gene sequence: CDR1 SGHVS, CDR2 FQNEAQ.

The chain joins TRBV29-1 to TRBJ2-3; 15 bases map to TRBD2. After removal of 6 bases from V and 3 bases from J, the junction contained 4 bases not matched to a gene. CDR1 SQVTM and CDR2 ANQGSEA come from the germline V gene. CDR3 size: 15 residues. The CDR3 region has the DNA TGCAGCGTAGGACTAGCGGGAGGGCCGACAGATACGCAGTATTTT. It translates to CSVGLAGGPTDTQYF.

The chain joins TRBV4-1 to TRBJ1-1, with a tentative D call TRBD1 (6 bases). V lost 0 bases, J lost 2 bases, and 13 bases lay in between. This CDR3 has 16 residues. The germline gives CDR1 MGHRA, CDR2 YSYEKL. This CDR3 is CASSQETGMANTEAFF. Written as DNA, the CDR3 is TGCGCCAGCAGCCAAGAAACAGGGATGGCCAACACTGAAGCTTTCTTT.

This sequence joins TRBV4-3 and TRBJ2-1; 9 bases line up with TRBD2. Germline V gene sequence: CDR1 LGHNA, CDR2 YSLEER. V lost 1 base to trimming and J lost 12 bases; unmatched junction nucleotides: 10. The CDR3 is made up of 15 amino acids. CDR3 sequence: CASSQGVAGVLGQFF. In nucleotides, the CDR3 is TGCGCCAGCAGCCAAGGGGTAGCGGGAGTTTTAGGGCAGTTCTTC.

The chain couples TRBV7-2 to TRBJ1-3; tentatively, D is TRBD1 (5 bases). CDR1 and CDR2 from the germline V gene are SGHTA and FQGNSA. The CDR3 covers 16 residues. V gave up 1 base and J gave up 3 bases, with 13 bases separating them. This CDR3 reads CASSLGSQGNGNTIYF. The CDR3, as DNA: TGTGCCAGCAGCTTAGGGTCCCAGGGAAATGGAAACACCATATATTTT.

J is TRBJ1-6 and V is TRBV9; no clear D gene. The CDR3 sequence is 15 residues long. The V end was cut by 0 bases, the J end by 8 bases, with 12 bases between. Germline loops: CDR1 SGDLS, CDR2 YYNGEE. CDR3 region: CASSVGDIPYSPLHF. DNA of the CDR3: TGTGCCAGCAGCGTAGGCGACATCCCCTATTCACCCCTCCACTTT.